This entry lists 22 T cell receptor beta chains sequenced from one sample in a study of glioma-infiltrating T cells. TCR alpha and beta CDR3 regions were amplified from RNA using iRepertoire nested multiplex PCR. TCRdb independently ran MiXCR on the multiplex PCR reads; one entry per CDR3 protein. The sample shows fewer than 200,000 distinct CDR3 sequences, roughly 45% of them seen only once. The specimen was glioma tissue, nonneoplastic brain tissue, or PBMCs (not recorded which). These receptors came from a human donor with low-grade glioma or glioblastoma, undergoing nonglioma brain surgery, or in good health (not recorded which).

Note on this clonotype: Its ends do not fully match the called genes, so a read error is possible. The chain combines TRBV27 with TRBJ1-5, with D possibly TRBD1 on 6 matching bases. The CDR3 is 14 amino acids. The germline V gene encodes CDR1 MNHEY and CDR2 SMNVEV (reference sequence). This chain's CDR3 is CASEGGSRNQPKHF. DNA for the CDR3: TGTGCCAGCGAAGGGGGTAGTAGAAATCAGCCCAAGCATTTT.

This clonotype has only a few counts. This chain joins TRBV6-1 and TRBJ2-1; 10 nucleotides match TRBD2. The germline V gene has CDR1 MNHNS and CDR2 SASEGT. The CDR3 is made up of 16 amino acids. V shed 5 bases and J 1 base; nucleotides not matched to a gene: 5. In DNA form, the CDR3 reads TGTGCCAGCAGTCAACTAGCGGGGCCATCCTACAATGAGCAGTTCTTC. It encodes CASSQLAGPSYNEQFF.

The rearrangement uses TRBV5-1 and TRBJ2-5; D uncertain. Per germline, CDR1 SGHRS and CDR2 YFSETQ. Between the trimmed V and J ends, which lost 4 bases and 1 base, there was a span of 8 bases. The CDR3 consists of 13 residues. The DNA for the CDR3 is TGCGCCAGCAGCCCGGACGGCCAAGAGACCCAGTACTTC. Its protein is CASSPDGQETQYF.

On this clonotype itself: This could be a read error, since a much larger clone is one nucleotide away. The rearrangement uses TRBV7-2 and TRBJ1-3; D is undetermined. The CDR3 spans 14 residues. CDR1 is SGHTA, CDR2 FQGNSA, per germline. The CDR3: CASSLVDGRKTIYF. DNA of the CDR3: TGTGCCAGCAGCTTAGTTGACGGCCGAAAAACCATATATTTT. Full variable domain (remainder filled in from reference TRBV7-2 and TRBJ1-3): GAGVSQSPSNKVTEKGKDVELRCDPISGHTALYWYRQSLGQGLEFLIYFQGNSAPDKSGLPSDRFSAERTGGSVSTLTIQRTQQEDSAVYLCASSLVDGRKTIYFGEGSWLTVV.

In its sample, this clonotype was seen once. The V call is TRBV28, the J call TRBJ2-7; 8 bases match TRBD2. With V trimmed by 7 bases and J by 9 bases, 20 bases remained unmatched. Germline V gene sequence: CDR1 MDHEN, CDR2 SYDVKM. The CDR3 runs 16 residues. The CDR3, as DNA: TGTGCCAGCAAGCTGGCGGGACTAGTCTCCCCAGATACGCAGTACTTC. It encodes CASKLAGLVSPDTQYF.

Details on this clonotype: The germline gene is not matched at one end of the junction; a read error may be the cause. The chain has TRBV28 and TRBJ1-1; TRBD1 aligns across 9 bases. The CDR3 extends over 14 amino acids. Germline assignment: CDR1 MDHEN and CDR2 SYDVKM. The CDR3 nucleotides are TGTGCCAGTGACAGGGGGGCTGAGAGCACTCAAGCTTTCTTT. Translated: CASDRGAESTQAFF.

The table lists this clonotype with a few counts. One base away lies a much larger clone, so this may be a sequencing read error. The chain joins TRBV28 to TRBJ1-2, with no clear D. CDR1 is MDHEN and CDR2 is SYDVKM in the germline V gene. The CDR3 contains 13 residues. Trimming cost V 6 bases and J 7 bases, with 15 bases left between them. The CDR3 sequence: CASSGWVPGGYTF. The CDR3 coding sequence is TGTGCCAGCAGCGGCTGGGTACCAGGTGGCTACACCTTC.

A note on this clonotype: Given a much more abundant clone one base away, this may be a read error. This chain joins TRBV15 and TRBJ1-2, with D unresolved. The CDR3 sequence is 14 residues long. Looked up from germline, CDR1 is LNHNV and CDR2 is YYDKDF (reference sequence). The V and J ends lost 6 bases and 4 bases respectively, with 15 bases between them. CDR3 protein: CATRRLQTTYGYTF. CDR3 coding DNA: TGTGCCACCAGAAGACTACAGACTACCTATGGCTACACCTTC. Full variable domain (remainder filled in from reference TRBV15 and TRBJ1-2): DAMVIQNPRYQVTQFGKPVTLSCSQTLNHNVMYWYQQKSSQAPKLLFHYYDKDFNNEADTPDNFQSRRPNTSFCFLDIRSPGLGDTAMYLCATRRLQTTYGYTFGSGTRLTVV.

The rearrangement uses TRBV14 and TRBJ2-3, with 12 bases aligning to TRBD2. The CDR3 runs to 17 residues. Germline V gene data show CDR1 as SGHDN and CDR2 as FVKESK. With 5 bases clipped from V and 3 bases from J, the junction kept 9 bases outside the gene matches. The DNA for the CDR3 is TGTGCCAGCAGCAAAAACCCCGGGACTAGCGGGACAGATACGCAGTATTTT. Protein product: CASSKNPGTSGTDTQYF.

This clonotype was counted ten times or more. The CDR3 loop is CSAPNPGAGDEQFF. The CDR3 DNA reads TGCAGTGCTCCAAACCCGGGAGCGGGAGATGAGCAGTTCTTC. The V and J genes are TRBV20-1 and TRBJ2-1, with 8 bases identical to TRBD2. CDR1 and CDR2 from the germline V gene are DFQATT and SNEGSKA (reference sequence). Trimming removed 5 bases from V and 8 bases from J; junction bases left unmatched: 11. This CDR3 is 14 amino acids long.

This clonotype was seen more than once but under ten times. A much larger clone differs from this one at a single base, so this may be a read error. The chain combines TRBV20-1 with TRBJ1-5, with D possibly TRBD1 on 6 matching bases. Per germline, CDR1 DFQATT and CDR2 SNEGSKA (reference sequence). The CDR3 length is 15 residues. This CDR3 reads CSAQAGGQANKPQHF. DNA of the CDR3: TGCAGTGCCCAAGCCGGGGGGCAGGCCAATAAGCCCCAGCATTTT.

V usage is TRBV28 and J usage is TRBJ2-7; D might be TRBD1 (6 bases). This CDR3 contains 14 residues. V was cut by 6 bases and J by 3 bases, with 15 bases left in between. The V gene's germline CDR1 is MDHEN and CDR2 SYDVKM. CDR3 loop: CASSPTGMIYEQYF. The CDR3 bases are TGTGCCAGCAGCCCAACAGGGATGATCTACGAGCAGTACTTC.

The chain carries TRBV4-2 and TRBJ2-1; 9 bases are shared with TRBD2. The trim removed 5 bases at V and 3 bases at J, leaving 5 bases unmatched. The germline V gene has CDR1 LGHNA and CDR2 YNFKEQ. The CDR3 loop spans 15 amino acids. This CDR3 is CASSLTTSGYNEQFF. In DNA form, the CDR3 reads TGTGCCAGCAGCTTAACGACTAGCGGCTACAATGAGCAGTTCTTC.

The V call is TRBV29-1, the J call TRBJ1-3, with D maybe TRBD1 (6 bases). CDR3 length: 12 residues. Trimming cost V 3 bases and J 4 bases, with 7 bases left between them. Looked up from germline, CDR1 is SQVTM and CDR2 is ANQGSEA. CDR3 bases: TGCAGCGTTGACAGGGGAGGAAACACCATATATTTT. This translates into CSVDRGGNTIYF.

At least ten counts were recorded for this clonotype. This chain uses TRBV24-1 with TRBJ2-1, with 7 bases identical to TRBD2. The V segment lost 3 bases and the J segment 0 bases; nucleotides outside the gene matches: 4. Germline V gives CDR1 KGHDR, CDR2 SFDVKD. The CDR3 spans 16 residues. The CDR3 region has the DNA TGTGCCACCAGTGATCGGAGGACTAGCTCCTACAATGAGCAGTTCTTC. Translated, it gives CATSDRRTSSYNEQFF.

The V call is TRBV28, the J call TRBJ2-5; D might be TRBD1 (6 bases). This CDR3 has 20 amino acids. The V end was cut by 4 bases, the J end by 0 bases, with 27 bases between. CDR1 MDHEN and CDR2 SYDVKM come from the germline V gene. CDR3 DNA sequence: TGTGCCAGCAGTTCGCTACCCGGGACATGGGATTCAGGGTACCAAGAGACCCAGTACTTC. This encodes CASSSLPGTWDSGYQETQYF. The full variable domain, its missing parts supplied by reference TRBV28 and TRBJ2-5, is DVKVTQSSRYLVKRTGEKVFLECVQDMDHENMFWYRQDPGLGLRLIYFSYDVKMKEKGDIPEGYSVSREKKERFSLILESASTNQTSMYLCASSSLPGTWDSGYQETQYFGPGTRLLVL.

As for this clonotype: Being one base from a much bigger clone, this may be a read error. The CDR3 sequence: CAISDSRLAGLETQYF. The CDR3 DNA sequence: TGTGCCATCAGTGATTCCCGGCTAGCGGGTTTAGAGACCCAGTACTTC. V and J are TRBV25-1 and TRBJ2-5, with 8 bases matching TRBD2. This CDR3 is built from 16 residues. Germline V CDR1 and CDR2: MGHDK, SYGVNS.

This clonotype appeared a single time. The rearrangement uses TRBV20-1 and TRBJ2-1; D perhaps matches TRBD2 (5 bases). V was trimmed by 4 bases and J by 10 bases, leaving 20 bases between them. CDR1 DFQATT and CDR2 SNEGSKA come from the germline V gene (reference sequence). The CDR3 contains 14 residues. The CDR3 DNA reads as TGCAGTGCTAACCTAGCTAGAGCCTCCCTAGAGCAGTTCTTC. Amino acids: CSANLARASLEQFF.

The CDR3 region has the DNA TGTGCCAGCAGTTTAGGGCCCCGCGAGAACAATGAGCAGTTCTTC. Residues: CASSLGPRENNEQFF. V gene TRBV12-3 or TRBV12-4 combines with J gene TRBJ2-1, with D hard to call. The length of the CDR3 is 15 residues. Trimming shortened V by 1 base and J by 5 bases, and 12 bases separated the two germline ends.

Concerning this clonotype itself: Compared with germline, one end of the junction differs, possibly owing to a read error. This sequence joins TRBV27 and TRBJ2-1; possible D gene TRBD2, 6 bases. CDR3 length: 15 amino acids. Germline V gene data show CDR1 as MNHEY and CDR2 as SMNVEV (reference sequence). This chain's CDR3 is CASSSMTRGSHEKFF. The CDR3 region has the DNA TGTGCCAGCAGTTCCATGACTAGAGGGAGCCATGAGAAGTTCTTC.

The CDR3 DNA reads as TGTGCCAGCAGCTCTTATGGGAATCCAAGCAATGAAGCTTTCTTT. This encodes CASSSYGNPSNEAFF. The V and J genes are TRBV5-6 and TRBJ1-1, with D unresolved. Germline values: CDR1 SGHDT, CDR2 YYEEEE. CDR3 length: 15 residues. V gave up 3 bases and J gave up 7 bases, with 19 bases separating them.

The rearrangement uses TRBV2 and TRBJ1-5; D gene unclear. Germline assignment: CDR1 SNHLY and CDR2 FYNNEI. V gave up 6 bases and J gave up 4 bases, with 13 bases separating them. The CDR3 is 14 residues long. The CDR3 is CASSFWGENQPQHF. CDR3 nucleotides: TGTGCCAGCAGCTTTTGGGGAGAAAATCAGCCCCAGCATTTT.